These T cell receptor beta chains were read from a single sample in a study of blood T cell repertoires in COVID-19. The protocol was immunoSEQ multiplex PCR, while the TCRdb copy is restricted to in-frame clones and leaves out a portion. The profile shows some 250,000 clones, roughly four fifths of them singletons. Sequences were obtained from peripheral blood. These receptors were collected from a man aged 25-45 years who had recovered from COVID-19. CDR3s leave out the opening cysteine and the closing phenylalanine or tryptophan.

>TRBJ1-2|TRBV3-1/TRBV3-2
ASSQARGNYGYT
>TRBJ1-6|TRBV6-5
ASSYSRAPDQSPLH
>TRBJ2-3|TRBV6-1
ASSDQGADTQY
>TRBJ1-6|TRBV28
ASSHDRVDSPLH
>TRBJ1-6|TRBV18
ASSRETGSRNSPLH
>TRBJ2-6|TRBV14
ASSQVRLAGGPGANVLT
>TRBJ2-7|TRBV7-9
ASSAPDRTYEQY
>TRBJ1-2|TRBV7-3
ASSSRGRTGYT
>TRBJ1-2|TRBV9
ASSGDTYGYT
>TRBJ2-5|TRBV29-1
SVDDLGGGLETQY
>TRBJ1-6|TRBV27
ASSPRERLSPLH
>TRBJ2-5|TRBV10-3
AISESEPSGGAGERAAQY
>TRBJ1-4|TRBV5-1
ASSSGQGISGGKLF
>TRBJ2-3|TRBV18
ASSRASMPPDTQY
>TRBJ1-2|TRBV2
ASSPSRTGNYGYT
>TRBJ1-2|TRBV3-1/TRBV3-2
ASSQTRGGGYT
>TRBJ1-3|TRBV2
ASSPVQGLYGNTIY
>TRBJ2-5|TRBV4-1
ASSQGVWGRPETQY
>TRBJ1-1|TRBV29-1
SVEGVVARAF
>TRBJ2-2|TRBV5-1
ASSSTSTGELF
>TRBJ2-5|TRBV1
TSSPLAY
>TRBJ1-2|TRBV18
ASSRSPGQGARNYGYT
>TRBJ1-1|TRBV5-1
ASSWLQKNTEAF
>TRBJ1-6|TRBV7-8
ASSSSQSSYNSPLH
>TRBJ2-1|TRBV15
ATSRDPPGLAVNEQF
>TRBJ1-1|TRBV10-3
AISESKAANTEAF
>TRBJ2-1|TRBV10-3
AIRNSGGGYNEQF
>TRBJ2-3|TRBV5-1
ASSPGGSTDTQY
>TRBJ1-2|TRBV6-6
ASINGQGNGYT
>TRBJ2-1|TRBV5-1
ASSLDSESSYNEQF
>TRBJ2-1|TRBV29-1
SVGFLAGFLSYNEQF
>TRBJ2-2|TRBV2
ASSGGRGAGELF
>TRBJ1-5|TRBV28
ASLDSGTLFNQPQH
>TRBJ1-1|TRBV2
ASGLGLSEAF
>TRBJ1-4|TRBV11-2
ASSNKPGGLDEKLF
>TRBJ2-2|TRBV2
ASSEIGTPGELF
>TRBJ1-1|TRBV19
ASQTLPRAGEAF
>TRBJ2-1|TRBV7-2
ASSPRGGLSSNEQF
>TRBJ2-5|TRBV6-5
ASRGLAGGPETQY
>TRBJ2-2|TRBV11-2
ASSRHRGNGELF
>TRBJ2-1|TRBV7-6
ASSLLDRVQVYNEQF
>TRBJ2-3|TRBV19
ASNGGGNTDTQY
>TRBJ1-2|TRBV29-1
SVVPGLGYGYT
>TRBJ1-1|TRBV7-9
ASSFQVTEAF
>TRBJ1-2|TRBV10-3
AISRGGDGYT
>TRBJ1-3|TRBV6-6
ASRATGSGNTIY